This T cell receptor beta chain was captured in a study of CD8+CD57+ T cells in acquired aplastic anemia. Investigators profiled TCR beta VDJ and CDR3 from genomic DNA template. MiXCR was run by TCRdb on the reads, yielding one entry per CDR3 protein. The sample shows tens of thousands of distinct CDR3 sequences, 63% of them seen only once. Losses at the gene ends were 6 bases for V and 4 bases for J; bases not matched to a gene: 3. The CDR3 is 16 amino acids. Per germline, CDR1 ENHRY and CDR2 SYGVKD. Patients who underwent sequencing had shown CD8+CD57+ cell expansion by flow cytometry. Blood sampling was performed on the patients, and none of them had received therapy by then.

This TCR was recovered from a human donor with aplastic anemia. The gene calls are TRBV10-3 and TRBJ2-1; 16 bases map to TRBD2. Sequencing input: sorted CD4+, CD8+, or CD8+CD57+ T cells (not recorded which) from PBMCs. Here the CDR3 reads CAISPGLAGGYNEQFF. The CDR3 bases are TGTGCCATCAGCCCGGGACTAGCGGGGGGGTACAATGAGCAGTTCTTC.